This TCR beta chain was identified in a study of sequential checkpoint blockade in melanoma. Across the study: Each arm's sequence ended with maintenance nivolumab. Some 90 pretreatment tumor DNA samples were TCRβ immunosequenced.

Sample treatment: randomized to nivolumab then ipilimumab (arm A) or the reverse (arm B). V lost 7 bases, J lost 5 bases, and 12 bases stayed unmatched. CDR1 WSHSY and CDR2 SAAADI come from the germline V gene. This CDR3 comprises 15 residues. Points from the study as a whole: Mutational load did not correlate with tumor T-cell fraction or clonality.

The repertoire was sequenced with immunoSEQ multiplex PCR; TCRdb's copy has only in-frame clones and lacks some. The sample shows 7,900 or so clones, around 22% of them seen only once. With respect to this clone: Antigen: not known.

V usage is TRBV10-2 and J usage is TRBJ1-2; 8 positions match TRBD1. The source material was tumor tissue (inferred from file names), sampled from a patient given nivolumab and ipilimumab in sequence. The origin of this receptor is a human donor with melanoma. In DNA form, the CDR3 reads TGCGCCAGCACCGGCCGGGGACAGGAGCTATATGGCTACACCTTC. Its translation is CASTGRGQELYGYTF.